These T cell receptor beta chains were read from a single sample in a study of cytomegalovirus exposure and HLA in healthy donors. This table comes from immunoSEQ multiplex PCR, and its TCRdb copy is limited to in-frame clones, with some not included. The sample includes around 130,000 clones, just under 75% of them seen just once. Sequenced: PBMCs. These receptors originate from a middle-aged man in good health and CMV-seropositive. CDR3s include the opening cysteine and the closing phenylalanine or tryptophan.

CDR3 length | J gene | V gene | CDR3 protein
18 | TRBJ2-7 | TRBV9 | CASSVATGLAGGTYEQYF
16 | TRBJ2-3 | TRBV5-6 | CTSSYPRDRDIDTQYF
19 | TRBJ2-7 | TRBV9 | CASSHPRADTGTDIYEQYF
14 | TRBJ2-7 | TRBV7-9 | CASSSGGGTYEQYF
14 | TRBJ1-1 | TRBV27 | CASRRLLENTEAFF
15 | TRBJ1-1 | TRBV6-6 | CASSYVVLSNTEAFF
14 | TRBJ1-4 | TRBV18 | CASSLTGGSEKLFF
15 | TRBJ1-5 | TRBV19 | CASRETGNSGQPQHF
13 | TRBJ2-2 | TRBV15 | CATSRDLPGELFF
14 | TRBJ2-2 | TRBV9 | CASRNRGLAGELFF
14 | TRBJ2-7 | TRBV11-2 | CASTLRTASYEQYF
12 | TRBJ1-1 | TRBV6-1 | CASSETGVEAFF
15 | TRBJ1-4 | TRBV6-4 | CASSDGGLANEKLFF
13 | TRBJ2-3 | TRBV11-2 | CASSLDRGDTQYF
12 | TRBJ2-1 | TRBV11-1 | CASSARGGEQFF
17 | TRBJ2-3 | TRBV5-6 | CASSLVASGFTTDTQYF
14 | TRBJ2-1 | TRBV27 | CASSFTGGYNEQFF
16 | TRBJ2-6 | TRBV7-2 | CASSVGRGTGANVLTF
17 | TRBJ1-3 | TRBV9 | CASSAGGQGASGNTIYF
13 | TRBJ1-2 | TRBV6-5 | CASSFSVNYGYTF
14 | TRBJ2-7 | TRBV18 | CASSPGPLANEQYF
17 | TRBJ1-6 | TRBV10-3 | CAISETRLQFYNSPLHF
16 | TRBJ2-1 | TRBV7-2 | CASSLDLAGAYNEQFF
14 | TRBJ1-5 | TRBV5-5 | CASSLVRGLQTQHF
13 | TRBJ2-7 | TRBV6-1 | CASGTGGVYEQYF
16 | TRBJ2-1 | TRBV19 | CASSTLLAIVNNEQFF
17 | TRBJ2-5 | TRBV10-2 | CASSPLSQRGDQETQYF
14 | TRBJ2-1 | TRBV28 | CASIAGGRYNEQFF
19 | TRBJ2-5 | TRBV18 | CASSPRDGTGGAYGETQYF
16 | TRBJ2-7 | TRBV28 | CASSSRGSGSLYEQYF
16 | TRBJ2-7 | TRBV5-1 | CASSPDRAALTYEQYF
15 | . | TRBV6-1 | CASSVGPGGSYEQYF
17 | TRBJ2-5 | TRBV7-9 | CASSSRLAGATWETQYF
16 | TRBJ1-1 | TRBV13 | CASSLGRGSWNTEAFF
14 | TRBJ1-2 | TRBV5-4 | CASSLGQPPSGYTF
15 | TRBJ2-1 | TRBV11-1 | CASSFRGLSYNEQFF
13 | TRBJ1-5 | TRBV19 | CASSMGVDQPQHF